This TCR beta chain stems from a study of cytomegalovirus exposure and HLA in healthy donors. Study-level points and caveats: In vitro work confirmed that three CMV-associated chains recognize CMV antigens.

PCR used 60 Vbeta primers and 13 Jbeta primers. Assay: immunoSEQ multiplex PCR; the TCRdb copy retains only in-frame clones and omits some. The table includes about 160,000 clones, more than 65% detected once. Trimming at V came to 8 bases and at J to 4 bases, leaving 6 bases not matched to a gene. CDR3 length: 13 residues. The germline V gene has CDR1 MNHNS and CDR2 SASEGT. This clone was seen a handful of times. The target antigen is unknown. The chain couples TRBV6-1 to TRBJ1-1; 8 nucleotides match TRBD1. This receptor was obtained from a man aged 50-60 years in good health and CMV-seropositive. Sequenced: PBMCs. For the CDR3, the DNA is TGTGCCAGCGGCCCCAGGGGGCCCACTGAAGCTTTCTTT. Translating gives CASGPRGPTEAFF.